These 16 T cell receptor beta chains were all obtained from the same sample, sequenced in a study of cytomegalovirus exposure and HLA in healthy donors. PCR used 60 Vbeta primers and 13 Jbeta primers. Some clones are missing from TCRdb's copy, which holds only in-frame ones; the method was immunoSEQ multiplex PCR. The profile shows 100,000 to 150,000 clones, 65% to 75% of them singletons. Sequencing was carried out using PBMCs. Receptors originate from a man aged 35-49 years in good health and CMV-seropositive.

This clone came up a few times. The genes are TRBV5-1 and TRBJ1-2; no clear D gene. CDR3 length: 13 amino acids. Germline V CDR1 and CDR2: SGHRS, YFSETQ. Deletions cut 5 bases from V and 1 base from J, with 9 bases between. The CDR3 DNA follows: TGCGCCAGCAGGGTTGGAGGTAACTATGGCTACACCTTC. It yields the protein CASRVGGNYGYTF.

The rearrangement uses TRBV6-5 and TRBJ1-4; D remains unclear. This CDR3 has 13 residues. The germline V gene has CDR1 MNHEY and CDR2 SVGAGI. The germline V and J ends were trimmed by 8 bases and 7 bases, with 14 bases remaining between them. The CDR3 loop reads CASQRGFGEKLFF. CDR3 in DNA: TGTGCCAGCCAGAGAGGATTTGGTGAAAAACTGTTTTTT.

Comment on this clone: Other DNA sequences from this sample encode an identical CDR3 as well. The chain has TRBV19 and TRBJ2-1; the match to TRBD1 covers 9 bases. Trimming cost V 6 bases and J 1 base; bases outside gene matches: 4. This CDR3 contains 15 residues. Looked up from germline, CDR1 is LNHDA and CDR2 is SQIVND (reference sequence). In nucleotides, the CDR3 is TGTGCCAGTAGCCCGGACAGGGGATCCTACAATGAGCAGTTCTTC. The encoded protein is CASSPDRGSYNEQFF.

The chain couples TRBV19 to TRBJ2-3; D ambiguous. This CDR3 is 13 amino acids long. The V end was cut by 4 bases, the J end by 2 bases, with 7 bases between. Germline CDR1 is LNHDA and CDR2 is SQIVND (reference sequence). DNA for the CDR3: TGTGCCAGTAGTACGAGCCACACAGATACGCAGTATTTT. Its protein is CASSTSHTDTQYF.

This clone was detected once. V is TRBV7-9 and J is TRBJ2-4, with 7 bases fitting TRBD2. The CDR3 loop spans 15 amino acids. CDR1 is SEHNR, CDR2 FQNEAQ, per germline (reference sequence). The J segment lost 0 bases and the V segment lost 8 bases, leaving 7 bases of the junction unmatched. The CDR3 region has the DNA TGTGCCAGCGGAGGCGGGGGAGCAGCCAAAAACATTCAGTACTTC. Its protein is CASGGGGAAKNIQYF.

The CDR3 DNA reads TGCAGCTCACTCTCACTACTCCAAGAGACCCAGTACTTC. This codes for CSSLSLLQETQYF. The genes are TRBV29-1 and TRBJ2-5, with D unresolved. V dropped 8 bases and J dropped 1 base, with 14 bases sitting between them. The germline V gene encodes CDR1 SQVTM and CDR2 ANQGSEA. This CDR3 spans 13 amino acids.

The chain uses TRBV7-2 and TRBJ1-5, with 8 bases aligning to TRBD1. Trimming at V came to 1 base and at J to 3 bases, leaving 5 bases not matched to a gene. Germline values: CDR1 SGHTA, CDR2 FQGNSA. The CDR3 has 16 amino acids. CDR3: CASSLGGRGLNQPQHF. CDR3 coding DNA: TGTGCCAGCAGCTTAGGGGGCAGGGGGCTCAATCAGCCCCAGCATTTT.

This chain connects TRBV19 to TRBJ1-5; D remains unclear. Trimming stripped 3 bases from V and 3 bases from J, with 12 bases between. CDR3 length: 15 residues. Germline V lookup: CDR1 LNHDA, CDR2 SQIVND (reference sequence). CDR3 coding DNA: TGTGCCAGTAGTATGCTCCGGGAAGTCAATCAGCCCCAGCATTTT. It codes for CASSMLREVNQPQHF. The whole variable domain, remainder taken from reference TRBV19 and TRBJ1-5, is DGGITQSPKYLFRKEGQNVTLSCEQNLNHDAMYWYRQDPGQGLRLIYYSQIVNDFQKGDIAEGYSVSREKKESFPLTVTSAQKNPTAFYLCASSMLREVNQPQHFGDGTRLSIL.

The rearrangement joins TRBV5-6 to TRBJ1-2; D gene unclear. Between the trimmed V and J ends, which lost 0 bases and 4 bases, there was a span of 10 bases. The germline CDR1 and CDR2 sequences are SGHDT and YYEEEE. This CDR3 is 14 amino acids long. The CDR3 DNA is TGTGCCAGCAGCTTGGGAACGGGAAGCTATGGCTACACCTTC. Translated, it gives CASSLGTGSYGYTF.

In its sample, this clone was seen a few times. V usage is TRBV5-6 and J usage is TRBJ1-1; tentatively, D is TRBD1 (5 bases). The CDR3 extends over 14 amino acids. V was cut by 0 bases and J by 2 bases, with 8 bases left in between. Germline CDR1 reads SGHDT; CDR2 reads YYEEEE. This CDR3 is CASSLEGANTEAFF. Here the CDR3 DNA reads TGTGCCAGCAGCTTGGAAGGGGCTAACACTGAAGCTTTCTTT.

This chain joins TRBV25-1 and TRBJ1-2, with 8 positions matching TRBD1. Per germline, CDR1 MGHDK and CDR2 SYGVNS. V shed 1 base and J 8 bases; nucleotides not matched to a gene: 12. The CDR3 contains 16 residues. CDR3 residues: CASSESLQGGARGYTF. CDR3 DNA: TGTGCCAGCAGTGAATCTCTACAGGGGGGGGCTAGAGGCTACACCTTC.

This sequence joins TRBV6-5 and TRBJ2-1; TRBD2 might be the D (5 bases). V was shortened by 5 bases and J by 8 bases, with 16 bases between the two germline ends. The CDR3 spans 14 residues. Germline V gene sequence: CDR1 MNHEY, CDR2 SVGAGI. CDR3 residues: CASSQRTVRDEQFF. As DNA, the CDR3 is TGTGCCAGCAGTCAACGGACTGTGCGGGATGAGCAGTTCTTC.

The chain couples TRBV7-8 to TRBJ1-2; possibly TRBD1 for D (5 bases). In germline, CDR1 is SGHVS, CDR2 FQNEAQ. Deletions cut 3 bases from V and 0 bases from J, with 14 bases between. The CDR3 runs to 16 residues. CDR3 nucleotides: TGTGCCAGCAGCTTCTTTGGGGCAGGTTCTAACTATGGCTACACCTTC. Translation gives CASSFFGAGSNYGYTF.

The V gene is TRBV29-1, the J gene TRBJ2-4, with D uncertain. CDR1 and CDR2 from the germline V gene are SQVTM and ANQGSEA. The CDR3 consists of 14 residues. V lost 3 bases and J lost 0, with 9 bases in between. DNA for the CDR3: TGCAGCGTTGACTCGGGTCTAGCCAAAAACATTCAGTACTTC. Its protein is CSVDSGLAKNIQYF.

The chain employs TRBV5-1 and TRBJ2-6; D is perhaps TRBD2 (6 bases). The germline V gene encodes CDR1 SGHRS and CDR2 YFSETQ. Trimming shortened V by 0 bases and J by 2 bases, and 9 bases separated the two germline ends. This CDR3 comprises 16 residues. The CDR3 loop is CASSLAGGAGANVLTF. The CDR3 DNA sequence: TGCGCCAGCAGCTTGGCCGGCGGGGCTGGGGCCAACGTCCTGACTTTC. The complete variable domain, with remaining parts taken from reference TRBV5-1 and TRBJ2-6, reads KAGVTQTPRYLIKTRGQQVTLSCSPISGHRSVSWYQQTPGQGLQFLFEYFSETQRNKGNFPGRFSGRQFSNSRSEMNVSTLELGDSALYLCASSLAGGAGANVLTFGAGSRLTVL.

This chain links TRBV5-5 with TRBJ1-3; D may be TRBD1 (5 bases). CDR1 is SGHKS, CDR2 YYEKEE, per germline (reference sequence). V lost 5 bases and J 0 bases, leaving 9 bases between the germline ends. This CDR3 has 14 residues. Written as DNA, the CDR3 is TGTGCCAGCAGTCAAGGGGCCTCTGGAAACACCATATATTTT. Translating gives CASSQGASGNTIYF.